These 10 T cell receptor beta chains came from one sample sequenced in a study of Ad26.COV2.S vaccination and SARS-CoV-2 variants. Treatment noted: roughly 18 received Ad26.COV2.S at low or high dose, single or two shots; roughly five received placebo; per-sample allocation not given. The samples were gathered on day 63 after the first injection of vaccine or placebo. Measured with immunoSEQ multiplex PCR; TCRdb has only the in-frame clones, and not every one. The sample has around 350,000 clones, 85% seen once. The specimen comprised peripheral blood, sampled in a trial of Ad26.COV2.S vaccine versus placebo. Every receptor here comes from a person between 18 and 65 years old who received the Ad26.COV2.S COVID-19 vaccine or a placebo.

This clone was found once. The chain links TRBV1 to TRBJ2-3; the D segment call TRBD2 is taken from the table without a DNA check. TRBV1 is termed a pseudogene. The CDR3 is 21 amino acids. The CDR3 coding sequence is TGCACCAGCAGCCAAGAAGGCCCGGGACTAGCGGGGGGGCGAGACACAGATACGCAGTATTTT. Its translation: CTSSQEGPGLAGGRDTDTQYF.

The chain combines TRBV7-9 with TRBJ2-7, with 13 bases matching TRBD2. CDR1 is SEHNR and CDR2 is FQNEAQ in the germline V gene (reference sequence). The CDR3 consists of 16 residues. The junction had 8 bases not matched to a gene; V was cut back by 5 bases and J by 4 bases. The CDR3 sequence: CASSPGMTSGGYEQYF. The CDR3 coding sequence is TGTGCCAGCAGCCCTGGCATGACTAGCGGGGGGTACGAGCAGTACTTC.

This chain uses TRBV7-9 with TRBJ1-1, with 9 nucleotides matching TRBD1. The V gene end was trimmed by 3 bases and the J gene end by 4 bases; junction bases not matched to a gene: 3. From germline, CDR1 is SEHNR and CDR2 FQNEAQ (reference sequence). The CDR3 spans 14 residues. The CDR3 DNA sequence: TGTGCCAGCAGCTTTGGACAGGGGATCACTGAAGCTTTCTTT. This sequence encodes CASSFGQGITEAFF. Using reference TRBV7-9 and TRBJ1-1 for the parts outside the CDR3, the full variable domain is DTGVSQNPRHKITKRGQNVTFRCDPISEHNRLYWYRQTLGQGPEFLTYFQNEAQLEKSRLLSDRFSAERPKGSFSTLEIQRTEQGDSAMYLCASSFGQGITEAFFGQGTRLTVV.

The rearrangement joins TRBV5-4 to TRBJ2-1; 15 positions match TRBD2. Germline assignment: CDR1 SGHNT and CDR2 YYREEE (reference sequence). This CDR3 spans 15 amino acids. The V segment lost 5 bases and the J segment 7 bases; nucleotides outside the gene matches: 4. CDR3 DNA: TGTGCCAGCAGACCTGGACTAGCGGGAGGGAATGAGCAGTTCTTC. It encodes CASRPGLAGGNEQFF. Variable domain in full (rest from reference TRBV5-4 and TRBJ2-1): ETGVTQSPTHLIKTRGQQVTLRCSSQSGHNTVSWYQQALGQGPQFIFQYYREEENGRGNFPPRFSGLQFPNYSSELNVNALELDDSALYLCASRPGLAGGNEQFFGPGTRLTVL.

This sequence joins TRBV7-9 and TRBJ2-2; 7 bases match TRBD2. Germline loops: CDR1 SEHNR, CDR2 FQNEAQ (reference sequence). This CDR3 is 15 amino acids long. The trim removed 5 bases at V and 7 bases at J, leaving 10 bases unmatched. The chain's CDR3 is CASSPGRGGLGELFF. Written as DNA, the CDR3 is TGTGCCAGCAGCCCGGGGAGGGGAGGACTCGGGGAGCTGTTTTTT.

This chain connects TRBV11-2 to TRBJ2-1, with a possible D match to TRBD2 (6 bases). Germline V CDR1 and CDR2: SGHAT, FQNNGV. The CDR3 covers 14 residues. Trimming removed 4 bases from V and 7 bases from J, with 14 bases in between. In nucleotides, the CDR3 is TGTGCCAGCAGCTGGGCTACCGGGAGAAATGAGCAGTTCTTC. It specifies CASSWATGRNEQFF.

The V and J genes are TRBV5-4 and TRBJ2-2, with 12 bases lining up with TRBD2. There are 16 residues in the CDR3. Unmatched junction bases numbered 7, after V lost 4 bases and J lost 6 bases. Germline CDR1 is SGHNT and CDR2 is YYREEE (reference sequence). DNA for the CDR3: TGTGCCAGCAGCCAAGGGACTAGCGGGTTCCCCGGGGAGCTGTTTTTT. It specifies CASSQGTSGFPGELFF.

The genes are TRBV5-1 and TRBJ2-3; 7 nucleotides align to TRBD2. CDR1 is SGHRS and CDR2 is YFSETQ in the germline V gene. Losses at the gene ends were 0 bases for V and 0 bases for J; bases not matched to a gene: 7. CDR3 length: 17 residues. The CDR3: CASSLAGSGYSTDTQYF. The CDR3 DNA reads TGCGCCAGCAGCTTGGCCGGTAGCGGGTACAGCACAGATACGCAGTATTTT.

The chain carries TRBV5-1 and TRBJ1-1; perhaps TRBD1 as D (6 bases). V dropped 2 bases and J dropped 3 bases, with 17 bases sitting between them. Germline-derived CDR1 and CDR2 are SGHRS and YFSETQ. This CDR3 contains 16 residues. CDR3 sequence: CASSLGDRGADTEAFF. The CDR3 nucleotides are TGCGCCAGCAGCTTAGGAGACCGGGGGGCGGACACTGAAGCTTTCTTT.

The genes are TRBV5-1 and TRBJ2-3; the D gene could be TRBD1 or TRBD2 (6 bases each). CDR3 length: 15 amino acids. CDR1 is SGHRS, CDR2 YFSETQ, per germline. V lost 3 bases, J lost 0 bases, and 11 bases lay in between. The CDR3 sequence: CASSYLGGSTDTQYF. For the CDR3, the DNA is TGCGCCAGCAGCTACCTCGGGGGCAGCACAGATACGCAGTATTTT. The complete variable domain, with remaining parts taken from reference TRBV5-1 and TRBJ2-3, reads KAGVTQTPRYLIKTRGQQVTLSCSPISGHRSVSWYQQTPGQGLQFLFEYFSETQRNKGNFPGRFSGRQFSNSRSEMNVSTLELGDSALYLCASSYLGGSTDTQYFGPGTRLTVL.